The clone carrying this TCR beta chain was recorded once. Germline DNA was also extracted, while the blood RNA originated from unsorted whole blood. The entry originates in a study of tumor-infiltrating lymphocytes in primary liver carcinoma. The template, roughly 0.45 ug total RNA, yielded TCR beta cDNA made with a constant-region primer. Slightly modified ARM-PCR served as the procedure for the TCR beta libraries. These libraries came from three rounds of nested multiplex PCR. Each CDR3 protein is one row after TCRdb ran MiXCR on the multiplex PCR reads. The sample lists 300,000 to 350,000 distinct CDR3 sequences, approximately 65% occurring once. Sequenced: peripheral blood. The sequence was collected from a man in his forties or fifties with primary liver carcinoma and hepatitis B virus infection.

The CDR3 DNA sequence: TGTGCCAGCAAGCCGGGACAACCGGGGACCCAGTACTTC. It encodes CASKPGQPGTQYF. The chain uses TRBV2 and TRBJ2-5; D possibly corresponds to TRBD1 (6 bases). The CDR3 covers 13 residues. Per germline, CDR1 SNHLY and CDR2 FYNNEI. V lost 7 bases and J lost 7, with 16 bases in between.